A selection of T cell receptor beta chains follows, all from one sample in a study of beta chain features in type 1 diabetes. Sequencing was performed with immunoSEQ multiplex PCR; in TCRdb, only in-frame clones are kept and a portion is missing. The repertoire includes a few hundred thousand clones, around 15% of them detected once, and 0.015% to 0.02% sits in the top ten. Sequenced input: naive CD4+ T cells from blood. These receptors all come from a man under 40 with type 1 diabetes. The CDR3 runs from the conserved cysteine through the conserved F or W. A D gene is named only where the DNA matches it firmly. Clone size, where shown, is once, few, many, or a class for clones that have expanded.

clone size | J gene | D gene | V gene | CDR3 protein | CDR3 DNA
few | TRBJ2-7 | NA | TRBV4-3 | CASSQQASAYEQYF | TGCGCCAGCAGCCAACAGGCTTCGGCCTACGAGCAGTACTTC
NA | TRBJ2-1 | NA | TRBV9 | CASSLVRNEQFF | TGTGCCAGCAGTTTAGTTCGGAATGAGCAGTTCTTC
NA | TRBJ2-7 | TRBD2 | TRBV18 | CASSPRLAGASDEQYF | TGTGCCAGCTCACCTCGACTAGCGGGAGCCTCCGACGAGCAGTACTTC
few | TRBJ2-1 | NA | TRBV11-2 | CASSSGASYNEQFF | TGTGCCAGCAGCTCCGGTGCCTCCTACAATGAGCAGTTCTTC
few | TRBJ2-7 | NA | TRBV27 | CASSLGPVWEQYF | TGTGCCAGCAGTTTGGGGCCCGTATGGGAGCAGTACTTC
few | TRBJ1-2 | NA | TRBV9 | CASSVVGGGYTF | TGTGCCAGCAGCGTAGTCGGGGGGGGCTACACCTTC
NA | TRBJ1-2 | TRBD1 | TRBV25-1 | CASSTGTGGAYGYTF | TGTGCCAGCAGTACAGGGACAGGGGGAGCCTATGGCTACACCTTC
NA | TRBJ2-7 | NA | TRBV6-5 | CASMGQGRLYEQYF | TGTGCCAGCATGGGGCAGGGCCGACTCTACGAGCAGTACTTC
NA | TRBJ1-2 | NA | TRBV19 | CASSPMPGVGYYGYTF | TGTGCCAGTAGCCCCATGCCAGGGGTGGGGTACTATGGCTACACCTTC
few | TRBJ1-1 | TRBD1 | TRBV7-9 | CASSAGQGNTEAFF | TGTGCCAGCAGCGCCGGACAGGGGAACACTGAAGCTTTCTTT
NA | TRBJ2-1 | TRBD1 | TRBV28 | CASSPWNRGPGNEQFF | TGTGCCAGCAGTCCGTGGAACAGGGGCCCGGGGAATGAGCAGTTCTTC
few | TRBJ2-1 | TRBD2 | TRBV19 | CASSGLAGRSYNEQFF | TGTGCCAGTAGTGGACTAGCGGGAAGGTCATACAATGAGCAGTTCTTC
few | TRBJ1-1 | TRBD1 | TRBV4-2 | CASSQEDRGRAFF | TGTGCCAGCAGCCAAGAAGACAGGGGGCGAGCTTTCTTT
NA | TRBJ2-6 | NA | TRBV7-3 | CASSTRGSGANVLTF | TGTGCCAGCAGCACCCGGGGCTCTGGGGCCAACGTCCTGACTTTC
few | TRBJ1-5 | NA | TRBV20-1 | CSGGNQPQHF | TGCAGCGGTGGCAATCAGCCCCAGCATTTT
few | TRBJ2-7 | NA | TRBV6-1 | CASSEGRTDYYEQYF | TGTGCCAGCAGTGAAGGCCGGACGGACTACTACGAGCAGTACTTC
few | TRBJ2-7 | TRBD2 | TRBV7-7 | CASSLAQREGYEQYF | TGTGCTAGCAGCTTAGCGCAGCGGGAGGGCTACGAGCAGTACTTC
NA | TRBJ2-5 | TRBD1 | TRBV11-2 | CASSRDRGGETQYF | TGTGCCAGCAGCCGGGACAGGGGAGGGGAGACCCAGTACTTC
few | TRBJ2-7 | TRBD1 | TRBV27 | CASRGQGAFQDEQYF | TGTGCCAGCAGGGGGCAGGGGGCTTTTCAAGACGAGCAGTACTTC
few | TRBJ1-1 | TRBD1 | TRBV29-1 | CSVSDRVAAFF | TGCAGCGTCTCCGACAGGGTGGCAGCTTTCTTT
few | TRBJ2-3 | TRBD2 | TRBV7-3 | CASSVAGDTQYF | TGTGCCAGCAGCGTAGCGGGAGATACGCAGTATTTT
NA | TRBJ2-5 | NA | TRBV5-6 | CASSLPKRDQETQYF | TGTGCCAGCAGCCTTCCTAAGCGGGACCAAGAGACCCAGTACTTC
NA | TRBJ2-1 | NA | TRBV29-1 | CSVERGTHNEQFF | TGCAGCGTTGAAAGAGGGACTCACAATGAGCAGTTCTTC
NA | TRBJ2-7 | TRBD1 | TRBV27 | CASSPLTGAPRGSYEQYF | TGTGCCAGCAGTCCTCTGACAGGGGCGCCTCGGGGCTCCTACGAGCAGTACTTC
few | TRBJ1-5 | TRBD1 | TRBV5-1 | CASSLGGQGGNQPQHF | TGCGCCAGCAGCCTAGGGGGACAGGGCGGCAATCAGCCCCAGCATTTT
few | TRBJ2-7 | NA | TRBV5-1 | CASSLVLHYEQYF | TGCGCCAGCAGCTTAGTACTTCACTACGAGCAGTACTTC
few | TRBJ2-7 | NA | TRBV7-9 | CASSPLGLRSYEQYF | TGTGCCAGCAGCCCCCTCGGACTGCGCTCCTACGAGCAGTACTTC
NA | TRBJ1-2 | NA | TRBV29-1 | CSVESPSANYGYTF | TGCAGCGTTGAAAGCCCCAGCGCTAACTATGGCTACACCTTC
few | TRBJ1-2 | NA | TRBV7-3 | CASSRVGQGSLGYTF | TGTGCCAGCAGCCGCGTTGGGCAGGGAAGTTTAGGCTACACCTTC
few | TRBJ2-1 | TRBD2 | TRBV5-4 | CASSLTSGEYNEQFF | TGTGCCAGCAGCTTGACTAGCGGGGAATACAATGAGCAGTTCTTC
few | TRBJ1-4 | NA | TRBV6-1 | CASSTRQFEKLFF | TGTGCCAGCAGTACCCGACAGTTCGAAAAACTGTTTTTT
NA | TRBJ1-5 | NA | TRBV28 | CAIAGTPNQPQHF | TGTGCCATCGCCGGGACACCCAATCAGCCCCAGCATTTT
NA | TRBJ2-7 | TRBD1 | TRBV19 | CASSIQGANHEQYF | TGTGCCAGTAGTATTCAGGGGGCGAATCACGAGCAGTACTTC
few | TRBJ2-1 | TRBD2 | TRBV18 | CASSPTSGGSGRQFF | TGTGCCAGCTCGCCTACTAGCGGGGGCTCCGGGAGGCAGTTCTTC
NA | TRBJ2-7 | NA | TRBV18 | CASSPHRDYEQYF | TGTGCCAGCTCACCTCACAGGGACTACGAGCAGTACTTC
NA | TRBJ1-1 | NA | TRBV5-4 | CASSSQGMNTEAFF | TGTGCCAGCAGCTCTCAGGGGATGAACACTGAAGCTTTCTTT
few | TRBJ2-3 | TRBD2 | TRBV5-1 | CASSFGPSGSADTQYF | TGCGCCAGCAGCTTCGGGCCTAGCGGGAGTGCAGATACGCAGTATTTT
NA | TRBJ2-5 | TRBD1 | TRBV28 | CASSQRTGWQETQYF | TGTGCCAGCAGCCAGAGGACAGGGTGGCAAGAGACCCAGTACTTC
few | TRBJ2-1 | TRBD1 | TRBV5-6 | CASSPLDRDYNEQFF | TGTGCCAGCAGCCCACTCGACAGGGACTACAATGAGCAGTTCTTC
NA | TRBJ2-1 | TRBD2 | TRBV5-4 | CASSLGLAGGLSEQFF | TGTGCCAGCAGCTTGGGACTAGCGGGAGGGCTTAGTGAGCAGTTCTTC
NA | TRBJ2-3 | NA | TRBV6-1 | CASSELRYSTDTQYF | TGTGCCAGCAGTGAACTGCGGTATAGCACAGATACGCAGTATTTT
NA | TRBJ1-4 | NA | TRBV14 | CASSQGAVEKLFF | TGTGCCAGCAGCCAAGGGGCCGTTGAAAAACTGTTTTTT
NA | TRBJ2-3 | TRBD1 | TRBV15 | CATSSPDRVDTDTQYF | TGTGCCACCAGCAGCCCTGACAGGGTGGACACAGATACGCAGTATTTT
few | TRBJ1-5 | NA | TRBV4-2 | CASSQQTGYSNQPQHF | TGTGCCAGCAGCCAGCAGACAGGCTATAGCAATCAGCCCCAGCATTTT
few | TRBJ2-5 | NA | TRBV10-3 | CAISESSGTVAQYF | TGTGCCATCAGTGAGTCGTCCGGTACCGTGGCCCAGTACTTC
NA | TRBJ2-6 | NA | TRBV13 | CASSVAGSSGANVLTF | TGTGCCAGCAGCGTTGCTGGTAGCTCTGGGGCCAACGTCCTGACTTTC
NA | TRBJ2-1 | NA | TRBV5-6 | CASSLGGGASYNEQFF | TGTGCCAGCAGCTTGGGGGGGGGCGCGTCCTACAATGAGCAGTTCTTC
few | TRBJ1-1 | NA | TRBV9 | CASSSRDTEAFF | TGTGCCAGCAGCTCCCGGGACACTGAAGCTTTCTTT
few | TRBJ2-1 | TRBD2 | TRBV7-7 | CASSFGSPMAGAHEQFF | TGTGCTAGCAGCTTCGGTTCGCCTATGGCGGGAGCCCATGAGCAGTTCTTC
few | TRBJ1-2 | TRBD1 | TRBV6-1 | CASSIPGQGGGYTF | TGTGCCAGCAGCATACCGGGACAGGGGGGCGGCTACACCTTC
NA | TRBJ1-1 | TRBD1 | TRBV18 | CASSSRSGTGQNTEAFF | TGTGCCAGCTCATCTAGATCCGGGACAGGACAGAACACTGAAGCTTTCTTT
NA | TRBJ1-1 | NA | TRBV11-1 | CASNTGVHTEAFF | TGTGCCAGCAACACGGGGGTCCACACTGAAGCTTTCTTT
NA | TRBJ1-5 | NA | TRBV18 | CASSPPFIGGSNQPQHF | TGTGCCAGCTCACCACCGTTCATAGGAGGGTCCAATCAGCCCCAGCATTTT
few | TRBJ2-7 | NA | TRBV2 | CASSHQEGNEQYF | TGTGCCAGCAGTCACCAGGAAGGAAACGAGCAGTACTTC